This T cell receptor beta chain was identified during a study of control samples from healthy donors and cancer patients. The assay was immunoSEQ multiplex PCR, and TCRdb's table has in-frame clones only and misses some. The repertoire holds more than 120,000 clones, with about 91% as singletons. Trimming pared 1 base from V and 2 bases from J, leaving 12 bases between. This CDR3 region has 16 residues. CDR1 and CDR2 from the germline V gene are SGHTA and FQGNSA. The source of this sequence is a man aged 25 to 40 in good health. The rearrangement joins TRBV7-2 to TRBJ2-1; D might be TRBD2 (7 bases). Sequencing was performed on blood. The CDR3 is CASSLVGGGAYNEQFF. CDR3 nucleotides: TGTGCCAGCAGCTTAGTGGGCGGGGGCGCCTACAATGAGCAGTTCTTC. Drawing the rest from reference TRBV7-2 and TRBJ2-1, the complete variable domain is GAGVSQSPSNKVTEKGKDVELRCDPISGHTALYWYRQSLGQGLEFLIYFQGNSAPDKSGLPSDRFSAERTGGSVSTLTIQRTQQEDSAVYLCASSLVGGGAYNEQFFGPGTRLTVL.